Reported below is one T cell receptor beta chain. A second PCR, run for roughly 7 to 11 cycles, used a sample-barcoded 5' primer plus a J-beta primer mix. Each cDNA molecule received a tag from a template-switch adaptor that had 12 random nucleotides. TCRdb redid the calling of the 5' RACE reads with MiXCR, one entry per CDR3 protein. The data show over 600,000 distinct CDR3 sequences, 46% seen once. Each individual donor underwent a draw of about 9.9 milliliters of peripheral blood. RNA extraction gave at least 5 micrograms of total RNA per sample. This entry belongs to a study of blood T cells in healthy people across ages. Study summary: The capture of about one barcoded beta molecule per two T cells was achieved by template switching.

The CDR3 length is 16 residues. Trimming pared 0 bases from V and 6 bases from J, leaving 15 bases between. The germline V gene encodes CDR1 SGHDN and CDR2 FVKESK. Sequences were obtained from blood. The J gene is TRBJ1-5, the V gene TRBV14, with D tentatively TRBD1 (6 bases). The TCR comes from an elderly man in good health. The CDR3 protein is CASSQDAPGEGQPQHF. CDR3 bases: TGTGCCAGCAGCCAAGACGCTCCAGGGGAAGGTCAGCCCCAGCATTTT.